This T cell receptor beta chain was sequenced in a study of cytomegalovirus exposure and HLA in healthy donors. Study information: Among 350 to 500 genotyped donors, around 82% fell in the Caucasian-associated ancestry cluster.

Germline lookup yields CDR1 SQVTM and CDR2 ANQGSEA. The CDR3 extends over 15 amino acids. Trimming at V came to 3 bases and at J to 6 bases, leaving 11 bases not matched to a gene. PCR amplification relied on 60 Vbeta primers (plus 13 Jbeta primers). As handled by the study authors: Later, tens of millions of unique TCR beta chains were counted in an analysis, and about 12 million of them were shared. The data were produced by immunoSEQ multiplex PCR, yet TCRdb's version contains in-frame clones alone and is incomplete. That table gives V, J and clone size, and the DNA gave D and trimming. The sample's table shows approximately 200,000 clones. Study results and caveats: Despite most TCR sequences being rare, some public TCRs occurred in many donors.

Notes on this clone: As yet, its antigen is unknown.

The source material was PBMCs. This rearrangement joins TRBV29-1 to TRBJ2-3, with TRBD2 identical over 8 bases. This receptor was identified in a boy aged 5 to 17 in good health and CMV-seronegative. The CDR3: CSVEGAGGRIDTQYF. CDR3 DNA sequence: TGCAGCGTTGAGGGGGCGGGGGGCCGGATTGATACGCAGTATTTT.